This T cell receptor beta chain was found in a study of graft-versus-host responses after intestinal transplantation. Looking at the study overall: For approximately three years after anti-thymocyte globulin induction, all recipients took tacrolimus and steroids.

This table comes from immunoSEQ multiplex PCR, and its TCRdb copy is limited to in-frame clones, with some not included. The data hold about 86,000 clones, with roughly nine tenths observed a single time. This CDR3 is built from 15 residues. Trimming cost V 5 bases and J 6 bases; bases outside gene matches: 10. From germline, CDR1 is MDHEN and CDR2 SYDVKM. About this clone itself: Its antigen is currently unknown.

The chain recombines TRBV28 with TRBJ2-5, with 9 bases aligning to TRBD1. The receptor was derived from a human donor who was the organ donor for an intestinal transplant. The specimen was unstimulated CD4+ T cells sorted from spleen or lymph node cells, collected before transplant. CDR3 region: CASSPSGGQGQTQYF. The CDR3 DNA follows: TGTGCCAGCAGTCCATCAGGGGGACAGGGCCAGACCCAGTACTTC.